This T cell receptor beta chain was sequenced for a study of blood T cell repertoires in COVID-19 (TCRdb year 2020). Describing the broader study: Samples covering the acute and convalescent phases of COVID-19 were provided by collaborators in the United States, Italy and Spain. Sample metadata almost always included a de-identified subject ID, COVID-19 status, age in years and sex. The samples were drawn from two sources: the first 160 participants of the ongoing ImmuneRACE study, and 1,254 subjects contributed by 6 global collaborators. The material from the prospective study consisted of cDNA or gDNA derived from T cells, B-cell-depleted T cells, or PBMCs. Subjects who had been exposed to COVID-19, were actively infected with it, or had recovered from it provided the deeply sampled blood TCRbeta repertoires that made up the dataset. A freely available public database, intended as a resource for researchers studying the immune response to SARS-CoV-2, is where the repertoires were released. Where HLA class I and class II types were available, the types were taken from metadata supplied by the sample provider, not from assay-based typing. Results the study describes overall, beyond this receptor: Clinical and demographic metadata were provided uncurated, with the amount varying by source and participant.

Of note for this clone: This receptor's antigen is unknown. The germline gene is not matched at one end of the junction; a read error may be the cause.

CDR1 SGHTA and CDR2 FQGTGA were looked up in the germline V gene. Counted from cysteine to phenylalanine, this CDR3 has 17 amino acids. Just the 51-base CDR3 DNA is kept, in frame starting at base 1. The immunoSEQ Assay, a bias-controlled multiplex PCR, was used to amplify TCRbeta CDR3 regions from genomic DNA. On the authors' methods: The number of nucleated cells in each sample was estimated from the amplification of reference gene primers within the assay. Sequence reads were collapsed and filtered to measure the absolute abundance of every unique TCRbeta CDR3 rearrangement. For each sample, productive Simpson clonality was calculated by taking the square root of Simpson's diversity index across productive rearrangements. Held by TCRdb, this immuneACCESS table contains in-frame sequences only and omits some clones. Under half of the omission traces to an unresolved V gene where checked; the cause of the rest is unknown. The DNA gave D and trimming, while V, J and clone size come from that table. Here the sample has 200,000 to 300,000 clones; less than 90% occur a single time. The ten largest clones represent under 4.5% of the sample.

Another Seattle source contributed samples from volunteer blood donors who had recovered from COVID-19. The collaborating institutions used their own protocols to collect whole blood in K2EDTA tubes. For TCRbeta analysis, collaborators shipped samples as frozen whole blood, isolated PBMCs, or DNA extracted from either of those sample types. Sequenced material: peripheral blood. The chain couples TRBV7-3 to TRBJ2-1, with 8 bases aligning to TRBD2. The clonotype originates from a man aged 55 to 70 who had recovered from COVID-19. The bases read TGTGCCAGCAGCGTAACGAGAGGGACTAGAGGTTTAGATGAGCAGTTCTTC. Its protein product is CASSVTRGTRGLDEQFF.